The TCR beta chain under discussion was sequenced for a study of T cells in Graves' hyperthyroidism and ophthalmopathy. General study findings and limits: Researchers report that a 13 V-J model separated ophthalmopathy from stable hyperthyroidism. Onset of ophthalmopathy came a median around 6.2 months after the model predicted it.

Patients counted as stable if ophthalmopathy did not develop within 18 months. Clinical symptoms, serum thyroxine, TRAb, thyroid ultrasound and orbital computed tomography informed diagnoses. Amplification targeted TCR beta CDR3 regions from RNA transcripts. When the TCR CDR3 underwent first-round RT-PCR, the HTBI primer set was used. TCRdb itself ran the multiplex PCR reads through MiXCR, one entry per CDR3 protein. Here the sample spans about 540,000 distinct CDR3 sequences, under 60% being singletons. Concerning this clonotype: The antigen is not known.

The TCR comes from a woman in her late teens or twenties with Graves' hyperthyroidism. Sequencing input: peripheral blood or thyroid tissue (not recorded which).

The CDR3 spells CASSFFNDEQYF. The CDR3 DNA reads TGCGCCAGCAGCTTCTTTAACGATGAGCAGTACTTC. The chain combines TRBV5-1 with TRBJ2-7; D uncertain. V was cut by 2 bases and J by 7 bases, with 10 bases left in between. CDR3 length: 12 residues. Germline assignment: CDR1 SGHRS and CDR2 YFSETQ.